This TCR beta chain originates from a study of cytomegalovirus exposure and HLA in healthy donors. Study-level information: From donors who were HLA-typed, an early data release held approximately 84 million unique TCRs. Most genotyped donors, 81% of some 400, had Caucasian-associated genetic ancestry. General study points: The records held CMV serostatus as the only immune exposure information.

Details on this clone: The target antigen is unknown. The sample holds other DNA sequences that translate to the same CDR3.

Germline V gene lookup returns CDR1 SGHRS and CDR2 YFSETQ. The V gene end was trimmed by 0 bases and the J gene end by 2 bases; junction bases not matched to a gene: 2. This CDR3 region has 15 residues. Both 60 Vbeta primers and 13 Jbeta primers went into the PCR. Libraries were prepared by immunoSEQ multiplex PCR; TCRdb keeps only in-frame clonotypes and omits some of them. The sample includes about 200,000 clones, roughly 82% of them seen just once. These donors, healthy bone marrow donors, were studied. Specimen: PBMCs. The receptor comes from a man aged 40-49 years in good health and CMV-seropositive. The genes are TRBV5-1 and TRBJ2-5; 9 nucleotides agree with TRBD2. The CDR3 region is CASSLVLAGQETQYF. The CDR3 nucleotides are TGCGCCAGCAGCTTGGTTCTAGCGGGGCAAGAGACCCAGTACTTC.